Listed here are 7 T cell receptor beta chains from one sample, sequenced in a study of blood T cell repertoires in COVID-19. Assay: immunoSEQ multiplex PCR; the TCRdb copy retains only in-frame clones and omits some. The top ten hold about 3% of the sample, which has around 100,000 clones, 70% to 90% seen once. The sequenced material came from peripheral blood. Receptors originate from a man in his forties or fifties with active or convalescent COVID-19.

The V and J genes are TRBV3-1 (or the pseudogene TRBV3-2) and TRBJ1-2; the D gene is possibly TRBD1 (6 bases). Trimming stripped 6 bases from V and 4 bases from J, with 18 bases between. The CDR3 covers 15 residues. Germline CDR1 LGHDT, CDR2 YNNKEL (reference sequence). CDR3 nucleotide sequence: TGTGCCAGCAGGCAGCAGGGGCTAGGGAGCTATGGCTACACCTTC. Its translation is CASRQQGLGSYGYTF.

This sequence joins TRBV29-1 and TRBJ1-2, with a tentative D call TRBD1 (5 bases). The CDR3 sequence is 12 residues long. Trimming removed 3 bases from V and 8 bases from J, with 13 bases in between. The germline V gene encodes CDR1 SQVTM and CDR2 ANQGSEA. CDR3 nucleotides: TGCAGCGTTGACCAGGGTATGGGAGGCTACACCTTC. Its protein product is CSVDQGMGGYTF.

The chain links TRBV14 to TRBJ2-6, with D possibly TRBD1 on 5 matching bases. Trimming removed 4 bases from V and 0 bases from J, with 19 bases in between. This CDR3 is built from 19 residues. The germline V gene has CDR1 SGHDN and CDR2 FVKESK. The CDR3 region is CASSLLRLTELSGANVLTF. The CDR3 coding sequence is TGTGCCAGCAGCCTCCTTAGGTTGACAGAGCTCTCTGGGGCCAACGTCCTGACTTTC.

J is TRBJ2-1 and V is TRBV6-2 or TRBV6-3; TRBD2 agrees at 10 bases. Germline V lookup: CDR1 MNHEY, CDR2 SVGEGT. The junction had 3 bases not matched to a gene; V was cut back by 5 bases and J by 2 bases. The length of the CDR3 is 15 residues. The chain's CDR3 is CASSLSGGAYNEQFF. Written as DNA, the CDR3 is TGTGCCAGCAGTCTAAGCGGGGGGGCCTACAATGAGCAGTTCTTC.

The chain uses TRBV10-3 and TRBJ2-3, with 9 bases that match TRBD1. Germline V gene data show CDR1 as ENHRY and CDR2 as SYGVKD. V was pared by 6 bases and J by 1 base, with 2 bases of the junction left unmatched. CDR3 length: 14 residues. CDR3 amino acids: CAIRRDRGTDTQYF. In nucleotides, the CDR3 is TGTGCCATCAGGAGGGACAGGGGCACAGATACGCAGTATTTT.

The rearrangement links TRBV5-1 to TRBJ1-4; 11 bases align to TRBD1. From germline, CDR1 is SGHRS and CDR2 YFSETQ. The CDR3 is 17 amino acids. J was trimmed by 8 bases and V by 4 bases; bases with no gene match: 13. The CDR3 loop reads CASSHGQGARGVEKLFF. The CDR3, as DNA: TGCGCCAGCAGCCATGGACAGGGGGCGCGAGGGGTAGAAAAACTGTTTTTT.

This chain links TRBV18 with TRBJ1-1; the D gene is possibly TRBD1 (5 bases). The CDR3 is made up of 14 amino acids. Germline V gene sequence: CDR1 KGHSH, CDR2 LQKENI. The V gene lost 5 bases and the J gene lost 0 bases, with 10 bases spanning the gap. The CDR3 protein is CASSFEQVNTEAFF. CDR3 nucleotide sequence: TGTGCCAGCTCATTTGAACAGGTGAACACTGAAGCTTTCTTT.